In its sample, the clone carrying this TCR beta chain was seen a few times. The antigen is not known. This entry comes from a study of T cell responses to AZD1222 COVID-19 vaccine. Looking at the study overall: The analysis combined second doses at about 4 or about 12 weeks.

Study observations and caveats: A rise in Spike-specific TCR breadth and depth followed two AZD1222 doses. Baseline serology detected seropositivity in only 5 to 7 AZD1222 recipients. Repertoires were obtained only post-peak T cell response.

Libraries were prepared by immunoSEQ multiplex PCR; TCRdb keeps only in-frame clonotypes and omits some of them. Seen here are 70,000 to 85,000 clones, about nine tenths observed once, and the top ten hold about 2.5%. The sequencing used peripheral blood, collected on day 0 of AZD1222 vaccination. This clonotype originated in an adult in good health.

CDR3 coding DNA: TGTGCCAGCAGTGGCCCTCTTTGTCTCGAGCAGTACTTC. This encodes CASSGPLCLEQYF. J is TRBJ2-7 and V is TRBV6-4, with D uncertain. The CDR3 covers 13 residues. In germline, CDR1 is MRHNA, CDR2 SNTAGT. The ends were cut back, 4 bases at V and 6 bases at J, with 13 bases in the middle.